This entry is about one T cell receptor (beta chain). This entry is derived from a study of blood T cell repertoires in COVID-19. Turning to the study itself: T cells, B-cell-depleted T cells, or PBMCs supplied cDNA or gDNA.

Everyone who took part was 18 to 89 years old, and they came from 24 US areas. TCRdb keeps only in-frame clones here, not all; method: immunoSEQ multiplex PCR. The table includes more than 300,000 clones, just over 85% detected once. CDR3 length: 15 amino acids. Per germline, CDR1 MNHEY and CDR2 SMNVEV (reference sequence). After removal of 3 bases from V and 6 bases from J, the junction contained 8 bases not matched to a gene. The sequencing input was PBMCs or T cells enriched from blood (not recorded which). This chain connects TRBV27 to TRBJ1-2, with TRBD1 matching over 9 bases. The receptor was isolated from a woman aged 18-29 years who had recovered from COVID-19. The CDR3 DNA is TGTGCCAGCAGTTTTACGGGGACAGGGTGGGATGGCTACACCTTC. Translated, it gives CASSFTGTGWDGYTF.